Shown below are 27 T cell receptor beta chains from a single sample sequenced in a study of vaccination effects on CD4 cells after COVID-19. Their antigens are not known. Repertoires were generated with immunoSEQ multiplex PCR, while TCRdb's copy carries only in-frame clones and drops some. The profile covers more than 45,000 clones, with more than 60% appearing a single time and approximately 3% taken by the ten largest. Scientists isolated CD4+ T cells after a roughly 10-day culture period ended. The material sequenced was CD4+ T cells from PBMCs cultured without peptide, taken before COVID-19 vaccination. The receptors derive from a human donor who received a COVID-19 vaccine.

CDR3 sequence reads: CAISERDTEAFF. CDR3 DNA sequence: TGTGCCATCAGTGAGAGGGACACTGAAGCTTTCTTT. The chain uses TRBV10-3 and TRBJ1-1; D uncertain. The CDR3 loop spans 12 amino acids. V lost 2 bases and J 3 bases, leaving 4 bases between the germline ends. Germline V lookup: CDR1 ENHRY, CDR2 SYGVKD.

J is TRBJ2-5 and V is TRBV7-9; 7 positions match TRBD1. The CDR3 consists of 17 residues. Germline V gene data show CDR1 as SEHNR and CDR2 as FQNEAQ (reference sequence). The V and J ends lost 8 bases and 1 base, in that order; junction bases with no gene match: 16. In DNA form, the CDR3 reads TGTGCCAGCGGATTGATACCGGGACAGCTAATCCAAGAGACCCAGTACTTC. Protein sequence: CASGLIPGQLIQETQYF.

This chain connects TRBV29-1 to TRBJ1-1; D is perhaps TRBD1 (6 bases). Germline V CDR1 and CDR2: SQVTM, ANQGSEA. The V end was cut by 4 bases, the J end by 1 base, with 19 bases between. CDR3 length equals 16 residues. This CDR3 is CSVGNDRKLWNTEAFF. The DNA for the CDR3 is TGCAGCGTTGGTAATGACAGGAAGTTGTGGAACACTGAAGCTTTCTTT.

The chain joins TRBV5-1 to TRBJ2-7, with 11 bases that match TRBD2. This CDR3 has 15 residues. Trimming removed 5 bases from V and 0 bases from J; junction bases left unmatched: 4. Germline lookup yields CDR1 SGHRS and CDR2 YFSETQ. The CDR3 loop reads CASSLAGGTSYEQYV. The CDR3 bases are TGCGCCAGCAGTTTAGCGGGGGGGACCTCCTACGAGCAGTACGTC.

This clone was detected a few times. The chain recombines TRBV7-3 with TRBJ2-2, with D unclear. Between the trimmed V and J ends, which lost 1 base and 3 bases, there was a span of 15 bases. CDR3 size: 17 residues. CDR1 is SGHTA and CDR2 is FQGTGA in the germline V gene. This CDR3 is CASSLKAAGLDTGELFF. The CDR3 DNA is TGTGCCAGCAGCTTAAAGGCCGCCGGGCTCGACACCGGGGAGCTGTTTTTT.

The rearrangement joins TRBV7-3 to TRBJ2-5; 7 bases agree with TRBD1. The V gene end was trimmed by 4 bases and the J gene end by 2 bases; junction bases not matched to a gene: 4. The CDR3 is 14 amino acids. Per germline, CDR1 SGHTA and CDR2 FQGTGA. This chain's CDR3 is CASSSDRVQETQYF. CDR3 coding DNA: TGTGCCAGCAGCTCTGACAGGGTACAAGAGACCCAGTACTTC.

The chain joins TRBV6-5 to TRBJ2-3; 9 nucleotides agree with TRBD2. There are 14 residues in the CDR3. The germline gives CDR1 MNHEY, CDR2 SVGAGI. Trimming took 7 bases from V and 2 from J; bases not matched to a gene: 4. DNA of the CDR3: TGTGCCAGCAAGCGGGGGGCCAACACAGATACGCAGTATTTT. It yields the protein CASKRGANTDTQYF.

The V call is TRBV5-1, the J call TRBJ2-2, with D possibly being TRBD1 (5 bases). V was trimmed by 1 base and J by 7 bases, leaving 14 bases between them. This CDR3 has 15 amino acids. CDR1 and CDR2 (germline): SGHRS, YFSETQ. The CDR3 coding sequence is TGCGCCAGCAGCTTGATACAGGTTTCCGGCGGGGAGCTGTTTTTT. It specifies CASSLIQVSGGELFF.

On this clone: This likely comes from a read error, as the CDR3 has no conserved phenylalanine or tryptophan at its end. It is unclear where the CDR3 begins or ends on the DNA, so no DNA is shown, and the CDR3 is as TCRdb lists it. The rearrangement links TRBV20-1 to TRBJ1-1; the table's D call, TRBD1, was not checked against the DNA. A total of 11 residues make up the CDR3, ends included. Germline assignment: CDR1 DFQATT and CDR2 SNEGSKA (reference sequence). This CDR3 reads CSARDSGHHRL.

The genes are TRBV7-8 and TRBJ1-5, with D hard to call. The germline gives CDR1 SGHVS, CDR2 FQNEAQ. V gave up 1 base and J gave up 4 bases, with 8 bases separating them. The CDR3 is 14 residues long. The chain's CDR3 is CASSLEVRNQPQHF. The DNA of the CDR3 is TGTGCCAGCAGCTTAGAAGTCAGAAATCAGCCCCAGCATTTT.

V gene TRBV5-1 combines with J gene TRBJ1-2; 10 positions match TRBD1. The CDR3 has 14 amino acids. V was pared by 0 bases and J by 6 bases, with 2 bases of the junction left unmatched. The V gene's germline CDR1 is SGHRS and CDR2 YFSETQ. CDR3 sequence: CASSLAGQGDGYTF. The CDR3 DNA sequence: TGCGCCAGCAGCTTGGCTGGACAGGGGGATGGCTACACCTTC. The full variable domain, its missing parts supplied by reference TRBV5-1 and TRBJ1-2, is KAGVTQTPRYLIKTRGQQVTLSCSPISGHRSVSWYQQTPGQGLQFLFEYFSETQRNKGNFPGRFSGRQFSNSRSEMNVSTLELGDSALYLCASSLAGQGDGYTFGSGTRLTVV.

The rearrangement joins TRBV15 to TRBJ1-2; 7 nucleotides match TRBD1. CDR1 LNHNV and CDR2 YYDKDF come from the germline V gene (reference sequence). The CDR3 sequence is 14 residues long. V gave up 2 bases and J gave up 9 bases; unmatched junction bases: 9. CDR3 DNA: TGTGCCACCAGCAGATCGAATCTGGGACAGCGCTACACCTTC. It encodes CATSRSNLGQRYTF. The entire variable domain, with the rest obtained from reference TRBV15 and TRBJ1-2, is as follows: DAMVIQNPRYQVTQFGKPVTLSCSQTLNHNVMYWYQQKSSQAPKLLFHYYDKDFNNEADTPDNFQSRRPNTSFCFLDIRSPGLGDTAMYLCATSRSNLGQRYTFGSGTRLTVV.

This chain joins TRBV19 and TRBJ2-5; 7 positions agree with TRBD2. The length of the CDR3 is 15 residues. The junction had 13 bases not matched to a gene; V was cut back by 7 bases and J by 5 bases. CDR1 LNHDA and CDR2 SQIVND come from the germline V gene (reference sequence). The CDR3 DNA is TGTGCCAGTACCGAGCGGGGAGCGGTTAAGGAGACCCAGTACTTC. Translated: CASTERGAVKETQYF.

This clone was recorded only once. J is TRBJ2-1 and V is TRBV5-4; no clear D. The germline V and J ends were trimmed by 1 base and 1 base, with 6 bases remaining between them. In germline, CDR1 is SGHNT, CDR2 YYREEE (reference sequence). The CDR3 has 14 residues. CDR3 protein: CASSLQQSYNEQFF. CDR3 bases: TGTGCCAGCAGCTTGCAACAGTCCTACAATGAGCAGTTCTTC.

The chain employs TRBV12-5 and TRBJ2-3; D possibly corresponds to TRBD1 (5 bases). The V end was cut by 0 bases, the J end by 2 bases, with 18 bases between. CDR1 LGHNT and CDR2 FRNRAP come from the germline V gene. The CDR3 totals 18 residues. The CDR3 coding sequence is TGTGCTAGTGGTTTGGTACTCCAGGGCTGGTTTGACACAGATACGCAGTATTTT. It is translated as CASGLVLQGWFDTDTQYF.

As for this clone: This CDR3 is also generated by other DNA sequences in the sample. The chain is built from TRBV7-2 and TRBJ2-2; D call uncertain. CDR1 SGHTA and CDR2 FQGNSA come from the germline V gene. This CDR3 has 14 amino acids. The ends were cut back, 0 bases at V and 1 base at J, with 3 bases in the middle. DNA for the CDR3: TGTGCCAGCAGCTTAGCCCAGAACACCGGGGAGCTGTTTTTT. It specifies CASSLAQNTGELFF. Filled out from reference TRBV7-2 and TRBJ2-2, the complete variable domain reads GAGVSQSPSNKVTEKGKDVELRCDPISGHTALYWYRQSLGQGLEFLIYFQGNSAPDKSGLPSDRFSAERTGGSVSTLTIQRTQQEDSAVYLCASSLAQNTGELFFGEGSRLTVL.

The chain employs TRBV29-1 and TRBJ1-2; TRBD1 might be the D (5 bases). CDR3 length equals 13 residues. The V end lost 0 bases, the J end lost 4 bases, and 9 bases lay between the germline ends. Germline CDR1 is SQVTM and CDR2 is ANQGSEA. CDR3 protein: CSVEDDRIYGYTF. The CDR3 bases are TGCAGCGTTGAAGATGACAGAATCTATGGCTACACCTTC.

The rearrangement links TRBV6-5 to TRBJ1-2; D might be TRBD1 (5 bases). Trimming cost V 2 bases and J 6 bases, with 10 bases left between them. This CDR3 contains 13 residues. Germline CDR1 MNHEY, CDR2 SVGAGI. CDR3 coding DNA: TGTGCCAGCAGTTACCCCCAGGGTGATGGCTACACCTTC. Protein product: CASSYPQGDGYTF.

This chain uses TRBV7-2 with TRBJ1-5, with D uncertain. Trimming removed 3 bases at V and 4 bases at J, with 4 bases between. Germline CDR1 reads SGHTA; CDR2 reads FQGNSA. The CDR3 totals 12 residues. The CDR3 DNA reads TGTGCCAGCAGCTTGGGTAATCAGCCCCAGCATTTT. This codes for CASSLGNQPQHF.

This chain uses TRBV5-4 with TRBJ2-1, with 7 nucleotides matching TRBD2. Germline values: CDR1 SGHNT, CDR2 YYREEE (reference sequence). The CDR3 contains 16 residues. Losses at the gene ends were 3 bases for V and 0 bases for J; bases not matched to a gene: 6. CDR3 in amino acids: CASSSPGGSSYNEQFF. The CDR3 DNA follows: TGTGCCAGCAGCTCCCCCGGGGGGAGCTCCTACAATGAGCAGTTCTTC.

CDR3 region: CASSSPGTSDRSEQFF. As DNA, the CDR3 is TGTGCCAGCAGTTCTCCCGGGACTAGCGATCGTAGTGAGCAGTTCTTC. The rearrangement links TRBV6-2 or TRBV6-3 to TRBJ2-1; TRBD2 matches at 10 bases. The CDR3 sequence is 16 residues long. Per the germline V gene, CDR1 is MNHEY and CDR2 is SVGEGT. V trimming: 4 bases; J trimming: 9 bases; junction bases outside the gene matches: 12.

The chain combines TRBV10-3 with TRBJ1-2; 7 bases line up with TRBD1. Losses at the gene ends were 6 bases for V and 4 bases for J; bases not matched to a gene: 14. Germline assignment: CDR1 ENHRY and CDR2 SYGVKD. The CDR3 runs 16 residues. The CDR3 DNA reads TGTGCCATCAGCGAATTCAGGGACAGAGGGCCCTATGGCTACACCTTC. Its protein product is CAISEFRDRGPYGYTF.

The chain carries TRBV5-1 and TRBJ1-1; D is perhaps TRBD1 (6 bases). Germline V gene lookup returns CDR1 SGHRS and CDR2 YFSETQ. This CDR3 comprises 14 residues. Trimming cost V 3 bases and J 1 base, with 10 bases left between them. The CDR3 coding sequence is TGCGCCAGCAGCTGGGGGGCCCCGAACACTGAAGCTTTCTTT. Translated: CASSWGAPNTEAFF.

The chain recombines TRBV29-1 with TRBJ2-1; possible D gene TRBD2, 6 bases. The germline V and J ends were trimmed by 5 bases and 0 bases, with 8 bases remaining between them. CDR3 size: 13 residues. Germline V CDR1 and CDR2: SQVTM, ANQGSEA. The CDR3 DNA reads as TGCAGCGTTTCGCGGGGCTCCTACAATGAGCAGTTCTTC. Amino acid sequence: CSVSRGSYNEQFF.

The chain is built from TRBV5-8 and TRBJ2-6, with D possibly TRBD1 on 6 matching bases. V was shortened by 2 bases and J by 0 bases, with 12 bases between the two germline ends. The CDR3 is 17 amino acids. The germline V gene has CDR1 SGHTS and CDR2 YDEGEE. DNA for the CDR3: TGTGCCAGCAGCTTAGGGACATACCACTCTGGGGCCAACGTCCTGACTTTC. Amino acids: CASSLGTYHSGANVLTF.

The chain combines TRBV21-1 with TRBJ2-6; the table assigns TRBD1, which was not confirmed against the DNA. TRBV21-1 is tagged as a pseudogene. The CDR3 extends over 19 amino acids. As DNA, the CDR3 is TGTGCCAGCAGCTCCCGACAGGGGGCGCGGTCATCTGGGGCCAACGTCCTGACTTTC. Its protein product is CASSSRQGARSSGANVLTF.

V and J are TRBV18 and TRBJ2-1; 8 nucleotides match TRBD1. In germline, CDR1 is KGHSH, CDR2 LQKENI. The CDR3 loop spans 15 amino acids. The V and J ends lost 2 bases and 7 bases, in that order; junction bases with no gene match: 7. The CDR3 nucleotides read TGTGCCAGCTCACCAGGGACAGGCTTAGGGAATGAGCAGTTCTTC. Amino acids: CASSPGTGLGNEQFF.